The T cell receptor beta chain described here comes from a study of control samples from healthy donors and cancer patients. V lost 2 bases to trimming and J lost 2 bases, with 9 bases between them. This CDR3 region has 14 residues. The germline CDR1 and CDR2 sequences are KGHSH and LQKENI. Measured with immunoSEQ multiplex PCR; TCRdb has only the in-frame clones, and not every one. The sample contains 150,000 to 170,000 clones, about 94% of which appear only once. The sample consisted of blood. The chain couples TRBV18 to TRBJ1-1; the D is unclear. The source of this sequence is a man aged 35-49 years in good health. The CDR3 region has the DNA TGTGCCAGCTCACCAGGTTTCGACAACACTGAAGCTTTCTTT. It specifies CASSPGFDNTEAFF.